This T cell receptor (beta chain) derives from a study of PD-L1 blockade in urothelial cancer. Produced via immunoSEQ multiplex PCR; TCRdb's table is partial and in-frame only. The data show 55,000 to 70,000 clones, around 84% seen once. The V gene end was trimmed by 4 bases and the J gene end by 7 bases; junction bases not matched to a gene: 7. Germline lookup yields CDR1 SGHRS and CDR2 YFSETQ. The CDR3 length is 14 residues. This TCR was sampled from a man in his fifties with urothelial cancer. The sequencing here drew on PBMCs, taken around atezolizumab (anti-PD-L1) treatment. The J gene is TRBJ2-7, the V gene TRBV5-1; 11 nucleotides agree with TRBD2. The CDR3 DNA sequence: TGCGCCAGCAGCCTACTAGCGGGAGCTCGGGAGCAGTACTTC. Translation gives CASSLLAGAREQYF.